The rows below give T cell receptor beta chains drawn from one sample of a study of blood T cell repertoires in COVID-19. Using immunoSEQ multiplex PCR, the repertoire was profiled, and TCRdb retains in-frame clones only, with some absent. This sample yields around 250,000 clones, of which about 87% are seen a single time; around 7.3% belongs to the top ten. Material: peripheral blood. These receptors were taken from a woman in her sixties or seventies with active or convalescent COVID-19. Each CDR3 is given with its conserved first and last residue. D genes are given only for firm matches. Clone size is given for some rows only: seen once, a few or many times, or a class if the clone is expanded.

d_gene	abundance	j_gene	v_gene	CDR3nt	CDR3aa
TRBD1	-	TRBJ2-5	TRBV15	TGTGCCACCAGCGCCAATCCCGGGACAGGGGGCAGAGAGACCCAGTACTTC	CATSANPGTGGRETQYF
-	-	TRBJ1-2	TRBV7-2	TGTGCCAGCACCGCAGGGCCTCCTGGCTACACCTTC	CASTAGPPGYTF
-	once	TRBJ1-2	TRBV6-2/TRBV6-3	TGTGCCAGCAGTTCCCCCGGTAGGCCCCGGGACTATGGCTACACCTTC	CASSSPGRPRDYGYTF
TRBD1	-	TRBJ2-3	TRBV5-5	TGTGCCAGCAGCCTTGGACGGGACAGAACCACAGATACGCAGTATTTT	CASSLGRDRTTDTQYF
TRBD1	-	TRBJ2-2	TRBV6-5	TGTGCCAGCAGCATCGGGACAGGGGATACCGGGGAGCTGTTTTTT	CASSIGTGDTGELFF
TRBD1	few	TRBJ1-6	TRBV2	TGTGCCAGCAGTGATGCTAGACAGGGGGATAATTCACCCCTCCACTTT	CASSDARQGDNSPLHF
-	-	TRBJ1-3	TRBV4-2	TGTGCCAGCAGCCAAGGGGGAGCGAAAAACACCATATATTTT	CASSQGGAKNTIYF
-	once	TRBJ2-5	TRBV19	TGTGCCAGTAGTATCGCAGCGGAAGGCCAAGAGACCCAGTACTTC	CASSIAAEGQETQYF
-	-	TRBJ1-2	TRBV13	TGTGCCAGCAGCGGCGGAGGGCAAGGCTATGGCTACACCTTC	CASSGGGQGYGYTF
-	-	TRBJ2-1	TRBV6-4	TGTGCCAGCAGCCCCCTTACGGGGTCAGGGGGGGAGCAGTTCTTC	CASSPLTGSGGEQFF
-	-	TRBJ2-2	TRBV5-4	TGTGCCAGCAGCTTGGCACGACTAGGGGAGCTGTTTTTT	CASSLARLGELFF
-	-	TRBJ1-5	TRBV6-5	TGTGCCAGCAACTTAAATCAGCCCCAGCATTTT	CASNLNQPQHF
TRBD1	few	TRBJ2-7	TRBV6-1	TGTGCCAGCAGTGAGGGACAGGGATCCGAGCAGTACTTC	CASSEGQGSEQYF
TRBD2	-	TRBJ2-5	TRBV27	TGTGCCAGCAGTTTATCGCGACTAGCGGAGACCCAGTACTTC	CASSLSRLAETQYF
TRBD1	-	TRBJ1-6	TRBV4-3	TGCGCCAGCAGCCAACAGGGGGCAGATAATTCACCCCTCCACTTT	CASSQQGADNSPLHF
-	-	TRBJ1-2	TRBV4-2	TGTGCCAGCAGCCAAGATTGGTCAGTTGTCTATGGCTACACCTTC	CASSQDWSVVYGYTF
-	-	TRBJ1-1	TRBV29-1	TGCAGAGCGGGACACACGAACACTGAAGCTTTCTTT	CRAGHTNTEAFF
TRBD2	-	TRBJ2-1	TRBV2	TGTGCCAGCTGGGGGGGTCTGGGAGAGCAGTTCTTC	CASWGGLGEQFF
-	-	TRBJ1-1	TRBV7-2	TGTGCCAGCAGCTTAGCGACAGGAGTGAACACTGAAGCTTTCTTT	CASSLATGVNTEAFF
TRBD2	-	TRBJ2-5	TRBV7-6	TGTGCCAGCAGCTCGACTAGCGGGGTAGAGACCCAGTACTTC	CASSSTSGVETQYF
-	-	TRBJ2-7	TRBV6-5	TGTGCCAGCAGAACCCAGGGGCCATCCTACGAGCAGTACTTC	CASRTQGPSYEQYF
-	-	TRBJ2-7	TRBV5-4	TGTGCCAGCAGCTTCGCCGGCGAGCAGTACTTC	CASSFAGEQYF
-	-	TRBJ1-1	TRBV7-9	TGTGCCAGCTCATCAGGGACCCGGGAGGCTTTCTTT	CASSSGTREAFF
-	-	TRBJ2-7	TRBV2	TGTGCCAGCCTCCTGCGAGGGCCCCTGTCGTCCGAGCAGTACTTC	CASLLRGPLSSEQYF
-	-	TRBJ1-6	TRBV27	TGTGCCAGCAGCTCAGGGAAGGTCGCCTATAATTCACCCCTCCACTTT	CASSSGKVAYNSPLHF
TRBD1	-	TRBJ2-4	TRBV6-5	TGTGCCAGCAGTAGGCAGGGGGCAGGTGAAAACATTCAGTACTTC	CASSRQGAGENIQYF
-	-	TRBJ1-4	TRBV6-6	TGTGCCAGCAGGGTTGAATTAGCAAAACTGTTTTTT	CASRVELAKLFF
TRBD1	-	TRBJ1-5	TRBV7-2	TGTGCCAGCAGCTTAGATCGGACAGGCCCCAATCAGCCCCAGCATTTT	CASSLDRTGPNQPQHF
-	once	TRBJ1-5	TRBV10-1	TGCGCCAGCAGTGCGGGGAGCAATCAGCCCCAGCATTTT	CASSAGSNQPQHF
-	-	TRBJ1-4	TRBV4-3	TGCGCCAGCAGCCAAAATAGAGTGCGAGGGACTATTCAGGAAAAACTGTTTTTT	CASSQNRVRGTIQEKLFF
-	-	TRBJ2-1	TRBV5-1	TGCGCCAGCAGCTTGGGTTCCTCACGGTCCAATGAGCAGTTCTTC	CASSLGSSRSNEQFF
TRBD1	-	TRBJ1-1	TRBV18	TGTGCCAGCTCACCACTTGACAGGGAGCAAGCTTTCTTT	CASSPLDREQAFF
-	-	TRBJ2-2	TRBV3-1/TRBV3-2	TGTGCCAGCAGCCAAGATAACAGGAACGCCGGGGAGCTGTTTTTT	CASSQDNRNAGELFF
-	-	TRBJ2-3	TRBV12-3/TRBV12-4	TGTGCCAGCAGTAGCTCAATTGCGCAGTATTTT	CASSSSIAQYF
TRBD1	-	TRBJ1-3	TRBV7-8	TGTGCCAGCAGCCCTATCAGGGACAGATCTGGAAACACCATATATTTT	CASSPIRDRSGNTIYF
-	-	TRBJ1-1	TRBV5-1	TGCGCCAGCAGCTTGGATCAGGGAACTGAAGCTTTCTTT	CASSLDQGTEAFF
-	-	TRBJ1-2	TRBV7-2	TGTGCCAGCAGCCCAGGGGTCGGGACACCCTGGGGCTACACCTTC	CASSPGVGTPWGYTF
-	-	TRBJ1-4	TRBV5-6	TGTGCCAGCAGCCCGTTTGGAGGTAATGAAAAACTGTTTTTT	CASSPFGGNEKLFF
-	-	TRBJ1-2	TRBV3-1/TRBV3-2	TGTGCCAGCAGCCAAGTACCTGGCGGGGCTGGCTACACCTTC	CASSQVPGGAGYTF
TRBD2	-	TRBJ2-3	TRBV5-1	TGCGCCAGCAGCCCGGTGGGCCGGGGGGGCGTCTCTACGCAGTATTTT	CASSPVGRGGVSTQYF
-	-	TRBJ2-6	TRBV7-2	TGTGCCAGCAGTGGAGCCCGGGCCAACGTCCTGACTTTC	CASSGARANVLTF
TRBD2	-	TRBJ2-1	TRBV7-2	TGTGCCAGCAGCACCGGTGGGACTAGGATTTACAATGAGCAGTTCTTC	CASSTGGTRIYNEQFF
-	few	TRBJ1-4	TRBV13	TGTGCCAGTCGGCAGGGGAATGAAAAACTGTTTTTT	CASRQGNEKLFF
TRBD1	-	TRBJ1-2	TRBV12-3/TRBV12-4	TGTGCCAGCAGCTCCGGGACAGAACATGGCTACACCTTC	CASSSGTEHGYTF
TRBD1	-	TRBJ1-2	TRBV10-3	TGTGCCATCAACTCCGGGACAGGGGTCTATGGCTACACCTTC	CAINSGTGVYGYTF
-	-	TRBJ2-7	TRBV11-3	TGTGCCAGCAGTAAGGATCCAGGGTCCTCCTACGAGCAGTACTTC	CASSKDPGSSYEQYF
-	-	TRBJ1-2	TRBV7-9	TGTGCCAGCAACTCCCCCGGAGGGCTCTATGGCTACACCTTC	CASNSPGGLYGYTF
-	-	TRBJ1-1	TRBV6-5	TGTGCCAGCAGTACGACAGTCGACCCTGAAGCTTTCTTT	CASSTTVDPEAFF
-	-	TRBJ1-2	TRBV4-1	TGCGCCAGCAGCCGGCAAACCAACTATGGCTACACCTTC	CASSRQTNYGYTF
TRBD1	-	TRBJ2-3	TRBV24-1	TGTGCCACCAGTAATCCAGAGGGTGGGACAGGGGTCACAGATACGCAGTATTTT	CATSNPEGGTGVTDTQYF